There are a few counts of the clone carrying this T cell receptor beta chain. The data derive from a study of blood T cell repertoires in COVID-19. Overall study: Researchers got acute and convalescent COVID-19 samples from the United States, Italy and Spain. Sources were T cells, B-cell-depleted T cells, or PBMCs; the material itself was cDNA or gDNA.

Germline CDR1 is SNHLY and CDR2 is FYNNEI. Trimming at V came to 3 bases and at J to 7 bases, leaving 9 bases not matched to a gene. CDR3 length: 15 amino acids. Method: immunoSEQ multiplex PCR; TCRdb's copy keeps in-frame clones and lacks some. The table includes 470,000 or so clones, approximately 90% detected once. Sequencing used peripheral blood. The chain combines TRBV2 with TRBJ1-5; 7 nucleotides match TRBD1. This clonotype was sampled from a woman under 40 with acute or convalescent COVID-19. Here the CDR3 reads CASSELTGVEQPQHF. CDR3 DNA sequence: TGTGCCAGCAGTGAGCTAACAGGGGTGGAGCAGCCCCAGCATTTT.